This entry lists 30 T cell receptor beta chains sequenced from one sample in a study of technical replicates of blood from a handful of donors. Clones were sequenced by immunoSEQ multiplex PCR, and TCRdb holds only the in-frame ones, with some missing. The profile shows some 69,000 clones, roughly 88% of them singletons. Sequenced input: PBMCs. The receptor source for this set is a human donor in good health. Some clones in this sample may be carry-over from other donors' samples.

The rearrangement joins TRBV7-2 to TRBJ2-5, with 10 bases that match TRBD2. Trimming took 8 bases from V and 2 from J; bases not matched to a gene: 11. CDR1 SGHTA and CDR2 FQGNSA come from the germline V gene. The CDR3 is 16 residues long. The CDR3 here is CASRPGVAGGQETQYF. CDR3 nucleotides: TGTGCCAGCCGACCCGGGGTAGCGGGGGGTCAAGAGACCCAGTACTTC.

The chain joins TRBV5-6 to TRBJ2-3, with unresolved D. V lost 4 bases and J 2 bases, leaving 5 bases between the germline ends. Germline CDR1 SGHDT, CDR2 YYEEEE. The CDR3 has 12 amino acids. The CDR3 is CASSLSTDTQYF. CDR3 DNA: TGTGCCAGCAGCCTATCCACAGATACGCAGTATTTT.

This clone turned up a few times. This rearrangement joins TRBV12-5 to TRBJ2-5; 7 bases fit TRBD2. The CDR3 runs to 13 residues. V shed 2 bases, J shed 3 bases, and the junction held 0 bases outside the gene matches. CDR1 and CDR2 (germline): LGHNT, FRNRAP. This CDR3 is CASGLRGEETQYF. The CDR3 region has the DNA TGTGCTAGTGGTTTGCGGGGGGAAGAGACCCAGTACTTC.

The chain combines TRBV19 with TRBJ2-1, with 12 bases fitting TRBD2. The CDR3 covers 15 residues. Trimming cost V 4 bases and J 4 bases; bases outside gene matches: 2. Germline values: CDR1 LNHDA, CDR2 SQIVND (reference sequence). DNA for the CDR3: TGTGCCAGTAGTAACGGACTAGCGGGGTACAATGAGCAGTTCTTC. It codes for CASSNGLAGYNEQFF.

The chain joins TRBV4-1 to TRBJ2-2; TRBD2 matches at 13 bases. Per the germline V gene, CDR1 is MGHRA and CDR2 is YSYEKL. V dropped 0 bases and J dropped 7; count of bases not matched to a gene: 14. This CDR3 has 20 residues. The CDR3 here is CASSQESKLAGGAGGGELFF. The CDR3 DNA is TGCGCCAGCAGCCAAGAGTCCAAACTAGCGGGGGGGGCAGGGGGCGGGGAGCTGTTTTTT.

CDR3 loop: CASSLGRGRLNTEAFF. The CDR3 DNA follows: TGCGCCAGCAGCTTGGGCAGGGGACGTTTGAACACTGAAGCTTTCTTT. The chain recombines TRBV5-1 with TRBJ1-1; possibly TRBD1 for D (6 bases). This CDR3 region has 16 residues. The ends were cut back, 0 bases at V and 0 bases at J, with 12 bases in the middle. The germline CDR1 and CDR2 sequences are SGHRS and YFSETQ.

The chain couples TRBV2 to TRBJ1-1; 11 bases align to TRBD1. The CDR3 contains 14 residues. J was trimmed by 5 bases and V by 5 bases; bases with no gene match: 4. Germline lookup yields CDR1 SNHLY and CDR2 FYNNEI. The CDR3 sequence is CASSTDRGRTEAFF. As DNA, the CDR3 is TGTGCCAGCAGTACGGACAGGGGGCGGACTGAAGCTTTCTTT. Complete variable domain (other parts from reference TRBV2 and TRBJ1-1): EPEVTQTPSHQVTQMGQEVILRCVPISNHLYFYWYRQILGQKVEFLVSFYNNEISEKSEIFDDQFSVERPDGSNFTLKIRSTKLEDSAMYFCASSTDRGRTEAFFGQGTRLTVV.

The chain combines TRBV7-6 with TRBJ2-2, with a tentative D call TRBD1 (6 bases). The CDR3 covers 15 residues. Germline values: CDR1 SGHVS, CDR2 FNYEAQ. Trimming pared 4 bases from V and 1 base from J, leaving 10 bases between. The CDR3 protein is CASSSRTVNTGELFF. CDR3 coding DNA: TGTGCCAGCAGCTCGCGGACAGTGAACACCGGGGAGCTGTTTTTT.

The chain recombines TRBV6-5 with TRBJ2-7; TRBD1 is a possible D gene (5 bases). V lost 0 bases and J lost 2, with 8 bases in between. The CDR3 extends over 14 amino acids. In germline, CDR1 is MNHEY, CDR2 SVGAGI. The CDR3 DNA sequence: TGTGCCAGCAGTTACTCCGACAGAACCTACGAGCAGTACTTC. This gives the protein CASSYSDRTYEQYF.

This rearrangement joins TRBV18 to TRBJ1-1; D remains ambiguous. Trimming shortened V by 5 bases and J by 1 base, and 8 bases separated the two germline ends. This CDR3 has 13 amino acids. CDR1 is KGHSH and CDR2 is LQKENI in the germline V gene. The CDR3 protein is CASSIGENTEAFF. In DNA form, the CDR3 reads TGTGCCAGCTCAATCGGGGAGAACACTGAAGCTTTCTTT. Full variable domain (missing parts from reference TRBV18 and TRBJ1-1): NAGVMQNPRHLVRRRGQEARLRCSPMKGHSHVYWYRQLPEEGLKFMVYLQKENIIDESGMPKERFSAEFPKEGPSILRIQQVVRGDSAAYFCASSIGENTEAFFGQGTRLTVV.

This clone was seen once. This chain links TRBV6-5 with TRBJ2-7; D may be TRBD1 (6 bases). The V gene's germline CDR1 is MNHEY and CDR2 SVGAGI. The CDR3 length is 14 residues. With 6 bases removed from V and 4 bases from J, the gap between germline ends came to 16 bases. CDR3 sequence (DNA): TGTGCCAGCAGGTACGGGCAGGGGCGATACGAGCAGTACTTC. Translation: CASRYGQGRYEQYF.

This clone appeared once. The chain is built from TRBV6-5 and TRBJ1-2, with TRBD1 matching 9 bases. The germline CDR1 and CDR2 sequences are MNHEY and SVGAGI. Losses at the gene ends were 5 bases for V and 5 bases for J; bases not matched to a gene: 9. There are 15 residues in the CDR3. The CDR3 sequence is CASSTGTGYGYGYTF. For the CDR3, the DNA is TGTGCCAGCAGTACAGGGACAGGGTACGGGTATGGCTACACCTTC.

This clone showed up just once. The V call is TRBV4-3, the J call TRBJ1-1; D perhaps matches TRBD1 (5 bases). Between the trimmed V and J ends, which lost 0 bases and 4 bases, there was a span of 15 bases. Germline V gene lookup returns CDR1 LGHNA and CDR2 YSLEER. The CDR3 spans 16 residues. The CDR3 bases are TGCGCCAGCAGCCAAGAAATCGGGCAGGGTGGCACTGAAGCTTTCTTT. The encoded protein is CASSQEIGQGGTEAFF.

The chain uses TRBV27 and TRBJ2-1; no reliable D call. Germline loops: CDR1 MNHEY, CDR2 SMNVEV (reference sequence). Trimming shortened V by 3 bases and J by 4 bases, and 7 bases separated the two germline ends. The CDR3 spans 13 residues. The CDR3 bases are TGTGCCAGCAGTTTGGTTGCGTACAATGAGCAGTTCTTC. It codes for CASSLVAYNEQFF.

The CDR3 loop is CASTLDRENTEAFF. The CDR3 DNA follows: TGTGCCAGCACCCTCGACAGGGAGAACACTGAAGCTTTCTTT. This chain uses TRBV5-4 with TRBJ1-1; 7 bases match TRBD1. With V trimmed by 6 bases and J by 1 base, 6 bases remained unmatched. The germline gives CDR1 SGHNT, CDR2 YYREEE (reference sequence). CDR3 size: 14 residues.

The CDR3 sequence is CASSDSTKAGEQFF. CDR3 in DNA: TGTGCCAGCAGTGACTCGACCAAAGCGGGTGAGCAGTTCTTC. This chain uses TRBV6-4 with TRBJ2-1, with D perhaps TRBD2 (6 bases). V was clipped by 0 bases and J by 9 bases, with 12 bases between them. The CDR3 length is 14 residues. The germline gives CDR1 MRHNA, CDR2 SNTAGT.

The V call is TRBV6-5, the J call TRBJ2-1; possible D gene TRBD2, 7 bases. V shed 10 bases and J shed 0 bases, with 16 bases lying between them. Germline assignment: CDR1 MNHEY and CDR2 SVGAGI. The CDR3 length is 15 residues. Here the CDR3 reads CATRRGGSSYNEQFF. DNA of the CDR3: TGTGCCACCCGAAGGGGGGGGTCCTCCTACAATGAGCAGTTCTTC.

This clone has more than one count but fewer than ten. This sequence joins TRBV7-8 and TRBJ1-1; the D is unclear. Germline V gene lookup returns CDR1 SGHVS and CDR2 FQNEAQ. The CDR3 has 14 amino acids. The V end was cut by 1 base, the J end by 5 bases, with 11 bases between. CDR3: CASSLGSRRTEAFF. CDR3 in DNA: TGTGCCAGCAGCTTAGGAAGTAGGAGGACTGAAGCTTTCTTT.

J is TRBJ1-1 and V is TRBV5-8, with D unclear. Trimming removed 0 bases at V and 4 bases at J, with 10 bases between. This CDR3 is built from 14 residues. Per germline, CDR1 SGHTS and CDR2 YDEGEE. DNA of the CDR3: TGTGCCAGCAGCTTGGGCTTACTAGGCACTGAAGCTTTCTTT. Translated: CASSLGLLGTEAFF.

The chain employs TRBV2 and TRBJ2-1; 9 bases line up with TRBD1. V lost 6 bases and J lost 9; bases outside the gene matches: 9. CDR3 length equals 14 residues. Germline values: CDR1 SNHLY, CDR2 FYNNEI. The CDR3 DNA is TGTGCCAGCAGCCCCGGGACAGGGAAGGGTGAGCAGTTCTTC. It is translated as CASSPGTGKGEQFF.

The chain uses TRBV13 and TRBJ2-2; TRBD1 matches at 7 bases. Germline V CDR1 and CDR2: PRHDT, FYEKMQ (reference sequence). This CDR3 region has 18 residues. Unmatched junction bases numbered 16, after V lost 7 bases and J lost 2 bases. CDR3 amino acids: CASKKITQGDLNTGELFF. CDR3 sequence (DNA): TGTGCCAGCAAAAAGATTACTCAGGGGGACCTCAACACCGGGGAGCTGTTTTTT.

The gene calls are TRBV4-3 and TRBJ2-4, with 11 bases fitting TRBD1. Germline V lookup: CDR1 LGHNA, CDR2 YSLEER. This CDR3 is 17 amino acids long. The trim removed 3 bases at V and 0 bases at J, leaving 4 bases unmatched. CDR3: CASSQDRGRGAKNIQYF. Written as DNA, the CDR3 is TGCGCCAGCAGCCAGGACAGGGGGCGAGGAGCCAAAAACATTCAGTACTTC.

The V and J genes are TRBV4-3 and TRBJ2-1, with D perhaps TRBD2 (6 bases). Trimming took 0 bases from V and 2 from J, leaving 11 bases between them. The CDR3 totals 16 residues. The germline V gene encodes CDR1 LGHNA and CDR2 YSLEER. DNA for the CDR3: TGCGCCAGCAGCCAAGATCAACTAGCTCCCTACAATGAGCAGTTCTTC. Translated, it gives CASSQDQLAPYNEQFF.

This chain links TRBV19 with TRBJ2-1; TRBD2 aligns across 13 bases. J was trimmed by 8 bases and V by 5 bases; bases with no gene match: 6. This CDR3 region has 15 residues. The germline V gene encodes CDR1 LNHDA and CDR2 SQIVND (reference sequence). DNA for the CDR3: TGTGCCAGTAGTTTCCGACTAGCGGGGGGCGATGAGCAGTTCTTC. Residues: CASSFRLAGGDEQFF.

The CDR3 DNA reads TGTGCCAGCAGCTTGGACATCGCTGGGGCCAACGTCCTGACTTTC. It translates to CASSLDIAGANVLTF. The chain has TRBV5-8 and TRBJ2-6, with D hard to call. This CDR3 is 15 amino acids long. CDR1 is SGHTS, CDR2 YDEGEE, per germline. Trimming stripped 0 bases from V and 2 bases from J, with 6 bases between.

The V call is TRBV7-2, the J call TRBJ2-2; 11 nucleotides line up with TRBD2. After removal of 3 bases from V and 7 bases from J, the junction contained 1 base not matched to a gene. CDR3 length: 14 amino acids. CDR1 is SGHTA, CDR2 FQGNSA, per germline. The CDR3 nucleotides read TGTGCCAGCAGCTTTCTAGCGGGAGGCGGGGAGCTGTTTTTT. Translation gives CASSFLAGGGELFF.

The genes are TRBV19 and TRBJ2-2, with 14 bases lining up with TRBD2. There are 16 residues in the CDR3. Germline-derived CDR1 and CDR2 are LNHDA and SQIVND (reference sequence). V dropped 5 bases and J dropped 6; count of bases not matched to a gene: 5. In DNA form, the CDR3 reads TGTGCCAGTAGTTCCTCGACTAGCGGGAGGGCCGGGGAGCTGTTTTTT. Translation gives CASSSSTSGRAGELFF.

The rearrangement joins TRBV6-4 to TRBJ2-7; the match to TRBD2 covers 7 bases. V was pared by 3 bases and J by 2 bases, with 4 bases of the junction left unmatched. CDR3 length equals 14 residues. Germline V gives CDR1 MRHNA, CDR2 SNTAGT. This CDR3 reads CASSENGGTYEQYF. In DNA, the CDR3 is TGTGCCAGCAGTGAAAACGGGGGGACCTACGAGCAGTACTTC.

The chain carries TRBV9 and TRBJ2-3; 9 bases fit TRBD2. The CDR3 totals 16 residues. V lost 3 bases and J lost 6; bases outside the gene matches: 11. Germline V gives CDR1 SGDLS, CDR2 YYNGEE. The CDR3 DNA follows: TGTGCCAGCAGCGCAAGCTTAGCGGGAGCGAGGGATACGCAGTATTTT. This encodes CASSASLAGARDTQYF. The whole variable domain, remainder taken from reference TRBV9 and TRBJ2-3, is DSGVTQTPKHLITATGQRVTLRCSPRSGDLSVYWYQQSLDQGLQFLIQYYNGEERAKGNILERFSAQQFPDLHSELNLSSLELGDSALYFCASSASLAGARDTQYFGPGTRLTVL.

This CDR3 reads CASSPSTYGSPLHF. Written as DNA, the CDR3 is TGTGCCAGCAGCCCCTCGACTTATGGTTCACCCCTCCACTTT. This sequence joins TRBV7-2 and TRBJ1-6; D remains ambiguous. Trimming removed 5 bases at V and 9 bases at J, with 14 bases between. This CDR3 has 14 residues. Germline values: CDR1 SGHTA, CDR2 FQGNSA.